The rows below give T cell receptor beta chains drawn from one sample of a study of blood T cell repertoires in COVID-19. Sequenced by immunoSEQ multiplex PCR; TCRdb stores in-frame clones only, minus some. The sample lists about 310,000 clones; 89% were seen once. Sample: PBMCs or T cells enriched from blood (not recorded which). These receptors were taken from a woman aged 40-49 years who had recovered from COVID-19. CDR3s include the opening cysteine and the closing phenylalanine or tryptophan. D genes are given only for firm matches. Only some rows state a clone size, as once, few, many or a class for expanded clones.

V: TRBV2; J: TRBJ2-5; D: TRBD2; size: .; DNA: TGTGCCAGCACTCCGGGACTAGCGGGAGAGGGGTCCGTCCAAGAGACCCAGTACTTC; CDR3: CASTPGLAGEGSVQETQYF
V: TRBV5-4; J: TRBJ2-3; D: .; size: .; DNA: TGTGCCAGCAGCTTGCCCGGGATGGATGCAGATACGCAGTATTTT; CDR3: CASSLPGMDADTQYF
V: TRBV24-1; J: TRBJ1-5; D: TRBD1; size: .; DNA: TGTGCCACCAGTGTCCCCACACGGACAGGCCCCCTATATAGCAATCAGCCCCAGCATTTT; CDR3: CATSVPTRTGPLYSNQPQHF
V: TRBV30; J: TRBJ2-7; D: TRBD1; size: .; DNA: TGTGCCTGGGCCACACGACAGGGGACCTACGAGCAGTACTTC; CDR3: CAWATRQGTYEQYF
V: TRBV6-5; J: TRBJ2-7; D: TRBD2; size: .; DNA: TGTGCCAGCAGTACCTCCTTAGCGGGAGTCTACGAGCAGTACTTC; CDR3: CASSTSLAGVYEQYF
V: TRBV4-3; J: TRBJ1-3; D: .; size: .; DNA: TGCGCCAGCAGCCAAGATTCTCGGGGAGATGGAAACACCATATATTTT; CDR3: CASSQDSRGDGNTIYF
V: TRBV7-9; J: TRBJ2-3; D: TRBD2; size: .; DNA: TGTGCCAGCAGGGAAGCGGGGGGCACAGATACGCAGTATTTT; CDR3: CASREAGGTDTQYF
V: TRBV30; J: TRBJ2-2; D: .; size: .; DNA: TGTGCCTGGGACTTTGGGGGGGCCGACGGGGAGCTGTTTTTT; CDR3: CAWDFGGADGELFF
V: TRBV5-6; J: TRBJ1-1; D: .; size: .; DNA: TGTGCCAGCACCTTACAGAAACCGAACACTGAAGCTTTCTTT; CDR3: CASTLQKPNTEAFF
V: TRBV18; J: TRBJ1-4; D: .; size: .; DNA: TGTGCCAGCTCACCATATTCACAGGGTGGTGAAAAACTGTTTTTT; CDR3: CASSPYSQGGEKLFF
V: TRBV7-2; J: TRBJ1-4; D: .; size: .; DNA: TGTGCCAGCAGCCAGCCACAGGGATCTGCAACTAATGAAAAACTGTTTTTT; CDR3: CASSQPQGSATNEKLFF
V: TRBV21-1; J: TRBJ1-5; D: .; size: .; DNA: TGTGCCAGCAGCTCCCGGGGGAGACAGGGGGAAGGTCAGCCCCAGCATTTT; CDR3: CASSSRGRQGEGQPQHF
V: TRBV12-3/TRBV12-4; J: TRBJ2-7; D: .; size: .; DNA: TGTGCCAGCAGTTTCAGGGACGAGCAGTACTTC; CDR3: CASSFRDEQYF
V: TRBV6-5; J: TRBJ2-7; D: TRBD1; size: few; DNA: TGTGCCAGCAGGTCGACAGGGTCCTACGAGCAGTACTTC; CDR3: CASRSTGSYEQYF
V: TRBV5-4; J: TRBJ1-1; D: TRBD1; size: .; DNA: TGTGCCAGCAGCTTGGGGCAGGGGGATGGCACTGAAGCTTTCTTT; CDR3: CASSLGQGDGTEAFF
V: TRBV6-5; J: TRBJ2-7; D: TRBD2; size: .; DNA: TGTGCCAGCAGTATACCGGGACTAGGAGGCGAGCAGTACTTC; CDR3: CASSIPGLGGEQYF
V: TRBV9; J: TRBJ1-3; D: .; size: .; DNA: TGTGCCAGCAATCCGACGGGAGGTGGAAACACCATATATTTT; CDR3: CASNPTGGGNTIYF
V: TRBV4-2; J: TRBJ2-7; D: TRBD2; size: .; DNA: TGTGCCAGCAGCCAAGGACGGGGGACTAGCGGGAAAACCTACGAGCAGTACTTC; CDR3: CASSQGRGTSGKTYEQYF
V: TRBV3-1/TRBV3-2; J: TRBJ2-1; D: .; size: few; DNA: TGTGCCAGCAGCAAAGACGGGGTTGGAAACCAGGATGAGCAGTTCTTC; CDR3: CASSKDGVGNQDEQFF
V: TRBV24-1; J: TRBJ2-7; D: .; size: once; DNA: TGTGCCACCAGTGACCAACAAAGCTCCTACGAGCAGTACTTC; CDR3: CATSDQQSSYEQYF
V: TRBV18; J: TRBJ2-5; D: .; size: many; DNA: TGTGCCAGCTCACCAAACTTGTACCAAGAGACCCAGTACTTC; CDR3: CASSPNLYQETQYF
V: TRBV19; J: TRBJ1-6; D: TRBD1; size: .; DNA: TGTGCCAGTAGTATATCCATCCAGACGACAGGGGGTTCACCCCTCCACTTT; CDR3: CASSISIQTTGGSPLHF
V: TRBV19; J: TRBJ1-3; D: .; size: .; DNA: TGTGCCAGTAGATCGGACAGATGGAACACCATATATTTT; CDR3: CASRSDRWNTIYF
V: TRBV30; J: TRBJ1-2; D: .; size: .; DNA: TGTGCCTGGAGCCCCCTAACGGGGGCGGGAGGGGCTAACTATGGCTACACCTTC; CDR3: CAWSPLTGAGGANYGYTF
V: TRBV24-1; J: TRBJ1-2; D: .; size: .; DNA: TGTGCCACCAGTGATACCCGACAGGTTGAACTTGATGGCTACACCTTC; CDR3: CATSDTRQVELDGYTF
V: TRBV7-2; J: TRBJ2-3; D: .; size: few; DNA: TGTGCCAGCAGCCCCTATGAGGATACGCAGTATTTT; CDR3: CASSPYEDTQYF
V: TRBV19; J: TRBJ1-5; D: TRBD1; size: .; DNA: TGTGCCAGTACCCTGACAGGGTACAATCAGCCCCAGCATTTT; CDR3: CASTLTGYNQPQHF
V: TRBV2; J: TRBJ1-1; D: TRBD1; size: .; DNA: TGTGCCAGCGACGGGACAGGGGGCATGAACACTGAAGCTTTCTTT; CDR3: CASDGTGGMNTEAFF
V: TRBV5-1; J: TRBJ1-1; D: TRBD1; size: .; DNA: TGCGCCAGCAGCCGGACTGGGACAGGAGGGAATGAAGCTTTCTTT; CDR3: CASSRTGTGGNEAFF
V: TRBV19; J: TRBJ2-1; D: .; size: few; DNA: TGTGCCAGTAGTATACTAGCTAGGAATGAGCAGTTCTTC; CDR3: CASSILARNEQFF
V: TRBV3-1/TRBV3-2; J: TRBJ1-4; D: .; size: .; DNA: TGTGCCAGCAGAAGATCCCAGGGGACGGGCGAAAAACTGTTTTTT; CDR3: CASRRSQGTGEKLFF
V: TRBV7-2; J: TRBJ2-5; D: .; size: .; DNA: TGTGCCAGCAGCTTAGAGGCAGGGGTGACCCAGTACTTC; CDR3: CASSLEAGVTQYF
V: TRBV5-1; J: TRBJ2-1; D: TRBD1; size: .; DNA: TGCGCCACCACCGGGACAGGGTACAATGAGCAGTTCTTC; CDR3: CATTGTGYNEQFF
V: TRBV7-9; J: TRBJ2-2; D: .; size: .; DNA: TGTGCCAGCAGCTTAGATCTGGAGCTGTTTTTT; CDR3: CASSLDLELFF
V: TRBV5-1; J: TRBJ2-3; D: TRBD1; size: .; DNA: TGCGCCAGCAGCCGGGGACAGGGAAGCACAGATACGCAGTATTTT; CDR3: CASSRGQGSTDTQYF
V: TRBV3-1/TRBV3-2; J: TRBJ2-7; D: TRBD2; size: few; DNA: TGTGCCAGCAGCCTCACGACTAGCGGCTCCTACGAGCAGTACTTC; CDR3: CASSLTTSGSYEQYF
V: TRBV3-1/TRBV3-2; J: TRBJ1-1; D: TRBD1; size: once; DNA: TGTGCCAGCAGTTCAAGGACAGGAAACACTGAAGCTTTCTTT; CDR3: CASSSRTGNTEAFF
V: TRBV19; J: TRBJ2-7; D: TRBD2; size: .; DNA: TGTGCCAGTAGTTCCCGGACTAGCGGGGGGCTAAACTCCTACGAGCAGTACTTC; CDR3: CASSSRTSGGLNSYEQYF
V: TRBV28; J: TRBJ1-2; D: .; size: .; DNA: TGTGCCCTGTCAGGGAATAACTATGGCTACACCTTC; CDR3: CALSGNNYGYTF
V: TRBV5-1; J: TRBJ2-7; D: TRBD1; size: .; DNA: TGCGCCAGCCGAAAACAGGGGTGGGACGAGCAGTACTTC; CDR3: CASRKQGWDEQYF